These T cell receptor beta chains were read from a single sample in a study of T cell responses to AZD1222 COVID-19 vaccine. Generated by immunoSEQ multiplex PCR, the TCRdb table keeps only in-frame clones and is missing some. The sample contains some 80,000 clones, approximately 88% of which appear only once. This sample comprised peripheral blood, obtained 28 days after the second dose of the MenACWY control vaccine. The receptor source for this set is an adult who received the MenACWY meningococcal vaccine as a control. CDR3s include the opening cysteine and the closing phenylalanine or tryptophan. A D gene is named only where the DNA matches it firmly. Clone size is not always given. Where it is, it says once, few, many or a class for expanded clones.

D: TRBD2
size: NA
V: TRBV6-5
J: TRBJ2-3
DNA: TGTGCCAGCACCTTAGCGGGGGGCCGCACAGATACGCAGTATTTT
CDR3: CASTLAGGRTDTQYF

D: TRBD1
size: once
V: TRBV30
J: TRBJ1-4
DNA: TGTGCCTGGAGTGCAGGGGGCGTTGGCGAAAAACTGTTTTTT
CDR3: CAWSAGGVGEKLFF

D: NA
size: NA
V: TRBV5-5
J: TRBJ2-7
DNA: TGTGCCAGCAGCTTGGAGTTGACGTTGGGGGCTGACGAGCAGTACTTC
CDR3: CASSLELTLGADEQYF

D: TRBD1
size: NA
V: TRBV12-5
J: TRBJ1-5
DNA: TGTGCTAGTGGTCCGGGACAGGGTAACAATCAGCCCCAGCATTTT
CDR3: CASGPGQGNNQPQHF

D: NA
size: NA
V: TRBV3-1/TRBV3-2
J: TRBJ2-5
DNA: TGTGCCAGCAGCACCAGGTGGGACAAGGAGGAGACCCAGTACTTC
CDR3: CASSTRWDKEETQYF

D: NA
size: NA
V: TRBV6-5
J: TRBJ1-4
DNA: TGTGCCAGCAGTCACACGGGTTCTAATGAAAAACTGTTTTTT
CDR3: CASSHTGSNEKLFF

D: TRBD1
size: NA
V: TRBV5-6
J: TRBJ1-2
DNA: TGTGCCAGCAGCGAAGGGACAGCTTTCTATGGCTACACCTTC
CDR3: CASSEGTAFYGYTF

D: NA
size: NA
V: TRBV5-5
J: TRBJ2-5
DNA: TGTGCCAGCAGCTACAGGGTTCGAGAAGAGACCCAGTACTTC
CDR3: CASSYRVREETQYF

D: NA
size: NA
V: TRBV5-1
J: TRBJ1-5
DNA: TGCGCCAGCAGCCCCGATGGGGGTGGGAATCAGCCCCAGCATTTT
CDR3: CASSPDGGGNQPQHF

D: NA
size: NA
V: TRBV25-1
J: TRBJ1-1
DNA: TGTGCCAGCAGGGGAGGGGAGCACTCCTACGCTTTCTTT
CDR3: CASRGGEHSYAFF

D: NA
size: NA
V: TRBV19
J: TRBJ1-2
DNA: TGTGCCAGTAGTATAGGGGTCCTAGGCGGCGGCTACACCTTC
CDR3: CASSIGVLGGGYTF

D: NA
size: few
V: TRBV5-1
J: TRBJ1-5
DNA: TGCGCCAGCAGCTTGGAGGGGGGCCGGCAGCCCCAGCATTTT
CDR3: CASSLEGGRQPQHF

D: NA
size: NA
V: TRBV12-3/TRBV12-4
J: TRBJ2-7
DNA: TGTGCCAGCAGTTTTGGGGTCGAGCAGTACTTC
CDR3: CASSFGVEQYF

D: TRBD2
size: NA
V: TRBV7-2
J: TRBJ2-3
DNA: TGTGCCAGCAGCTTTCAATTCGGGGGGGCCATGAGAACAGATACGCAGTATTTT
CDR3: CASSFQFGGAMRTDTQYF

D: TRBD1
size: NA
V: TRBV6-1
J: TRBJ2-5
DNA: TGTGCCAGCAGTGTTCCCGGGACAGAGAACGGAAAGACCCAGTACTTC
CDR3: CASSVPGTENGKTQYF

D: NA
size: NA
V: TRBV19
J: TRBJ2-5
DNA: TGTGCCAGCGGGGAGCGGTGGGGAGAGACCCAGTACTTC
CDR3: CASGERWGETQYF

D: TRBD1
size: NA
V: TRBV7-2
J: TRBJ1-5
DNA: TGTGCCAGCAGCTTAGGGACAGGGAAAGCTCAGCCCCAGCATTTT
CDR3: CASSLGTGKAQPQHF

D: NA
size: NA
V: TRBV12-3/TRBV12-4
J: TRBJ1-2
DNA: TGTGCCAGCGTTAGGACGGGAGGCTACACCTTC
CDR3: CASVRTGGYTF

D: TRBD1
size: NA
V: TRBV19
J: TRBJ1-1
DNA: TGTGCCAGTAGGGACAGGGGATCTGTTCGGGCGCCCACTGAAGCTTTCTTT
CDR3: CASRDRGSVRAPTEAFF

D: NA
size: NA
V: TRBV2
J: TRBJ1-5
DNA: TGTGCCAGCAGTGCCCGGACCCTCCGAGGTCAGCCCCAGCATTTT
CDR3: CASSARTLRGQPQHF

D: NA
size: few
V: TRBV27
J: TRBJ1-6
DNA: TGTGCCAGCACCTTGAGGGGGAATCGGGATAATTCACCCCTCCACTTT
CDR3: CASTLRGNRDNSPLHF

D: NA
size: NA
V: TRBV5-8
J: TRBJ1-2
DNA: TGTGCCAGCAGCTTTGATGGGAAGGATGGCTACACCTTC
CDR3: CASSFDGKDGYTF